This TCR beta chain was recovered during a study of post-analysis software for immune sequencing data. The study, taken as a whole, reports: Patients carried roughly five TRBV segments more frequently than controls did, and TRBV5-6, TRBV5-1 and TRBV20-1 were among them.

Prepared libraries of TCR beta cDNA carried unique molecular identifiers. TCRdb redid the calling of the PCR reads with MiXCR, one entry per CDR3 protein. The data show about 680,000 distinct CDR3 sequences, 55% to 60% seen once. The trim removed 5 bases at V and 11 bases at J, leaving 10 bases unmatched. Germline-derived CDR1 and CDR2 are ENHRY and SYGVKD. CDR3 length: 13 residues. Comments on this clonotype: As yet, its antigen is unknown.

The sequencing input was blood. The chain uses TRBV10-3 and TRBJ2-5; 8 positions agree with TRBD1. This clonotype originated in a girl aged 2-10 years with multiple sclerosis. The DNA of the CDR3 is TGTGCCATCAGTCTGGACAGGGCTGGAGAGCAGTACTTC. Encoded protein: CAISLDRAGEQYF.